This TCR beta chain was captured by sequencing in a study of identical twins. Addition of a universal primer site occurred through template switching, and cDNA carried unique molecular identifiers. TCRdb re-called the 5' RACE reads with MiXCR, one entry per CDR3 protein. The data contain about 530,000 distinct CDR3 sequences, around 20% of them seen just once; the ten biggest clones take up more than 0.4%. This clonotype was counted between two and nine times. Its antigen is as yet unknown. The CDR3 sequence is 13 residues long. With V trimmed by 6 bases and J by 4 bases, 3 bases remained unmatched. The germline V gene encodes CDR1 ENHRY and CDR2 SYGVKD. Each donor (without exception) was a healthy Caucasian. Study-wide points: Models, which agreed with sharing between unrelated individuals, nonetheless underestimated the out-of-frame TCR alpha sharing seen in monozygotic twins.

The sample also formed part of further work on yellow fever vaccine responses in identical twins. That source notes: Twins' T cell vaccine responses reportedly looked partly convergent, partly personalized.

Sequencing used CD4+ T cells sorted from blood. The clonotype comes from a young woman in good health. The gene calls are TRBV10-3 and TRBJ2-5; 9 nucleotides align to TRBD1. The CDR3, as DNA: TGTGCCATCAGGGACAGGGGCCCAGAGACCCAGTACTTC. This gives the protein CAIRDRGPETQYF.